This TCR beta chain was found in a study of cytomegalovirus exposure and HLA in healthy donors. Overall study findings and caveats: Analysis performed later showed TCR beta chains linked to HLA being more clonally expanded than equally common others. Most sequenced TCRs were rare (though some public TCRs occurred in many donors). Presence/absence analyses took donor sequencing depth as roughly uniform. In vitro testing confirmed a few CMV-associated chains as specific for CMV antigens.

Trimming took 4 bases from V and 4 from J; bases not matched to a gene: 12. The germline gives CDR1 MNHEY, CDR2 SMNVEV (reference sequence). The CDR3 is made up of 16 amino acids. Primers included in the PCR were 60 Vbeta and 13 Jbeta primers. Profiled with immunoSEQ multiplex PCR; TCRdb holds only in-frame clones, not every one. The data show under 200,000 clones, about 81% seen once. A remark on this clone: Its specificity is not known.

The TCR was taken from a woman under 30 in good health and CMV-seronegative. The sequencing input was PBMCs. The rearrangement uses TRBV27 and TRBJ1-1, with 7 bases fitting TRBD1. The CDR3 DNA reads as TGTGCCAGCAGTTCCCGACAGGGTGGGGCGGGCACTGAAGCTTTCTTT. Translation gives CASSSRQGGAGTEAFF.